This T cell receptor beta chain was observed in a study of T cell responses to AZD1222 COVID-19 vaccine. TCRdb's table, derived via immunoSEQ multiplex PCR, lists solely in-frame clones and lacks some. The sample includes more than 100,000 clones, roughly 92% of them seen just once. Germline V gives CDR1 MDHEN, CDR2 SYDVKM. CDR3 length: 16 residues. Losses at the gene ends were 6 bases for V and 5 bases for J; bases not matched to a gene: 8. This receptor was obtained from an adult in good health. This chain uses TRBV28 with TRBJ1-6, with 9 bases that match TRBD1. The sample was peripheral blood, taken on day 0 of AZD1222 vaccination. Written as DNA, the CDR3 is TGTGCCAGCAGGACACTGGACAGGGGACATAATTCACCCCTCCACTTT. It encodes CASRTLDRGHNSPLHF.